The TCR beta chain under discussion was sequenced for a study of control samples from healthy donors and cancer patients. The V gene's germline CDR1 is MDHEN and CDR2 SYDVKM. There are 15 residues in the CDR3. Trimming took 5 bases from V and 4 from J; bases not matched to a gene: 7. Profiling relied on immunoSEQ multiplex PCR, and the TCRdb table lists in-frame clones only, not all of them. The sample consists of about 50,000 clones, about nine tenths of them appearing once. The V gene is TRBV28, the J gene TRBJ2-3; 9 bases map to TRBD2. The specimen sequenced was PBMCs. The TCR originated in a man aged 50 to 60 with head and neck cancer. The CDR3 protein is CASSEAGGFADTQYF. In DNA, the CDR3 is TGTGCCAGCAGTGAGGCGGGGGGGTTCGCAGATACGCAGTATTTT.